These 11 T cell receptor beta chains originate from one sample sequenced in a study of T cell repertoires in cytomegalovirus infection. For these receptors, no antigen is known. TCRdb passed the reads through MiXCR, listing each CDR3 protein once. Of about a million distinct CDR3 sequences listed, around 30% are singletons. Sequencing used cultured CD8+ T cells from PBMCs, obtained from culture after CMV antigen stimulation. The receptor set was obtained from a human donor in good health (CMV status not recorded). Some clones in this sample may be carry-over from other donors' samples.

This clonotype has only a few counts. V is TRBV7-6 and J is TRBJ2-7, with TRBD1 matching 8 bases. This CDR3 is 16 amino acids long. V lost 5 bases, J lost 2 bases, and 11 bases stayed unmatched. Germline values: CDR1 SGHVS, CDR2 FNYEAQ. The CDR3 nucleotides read TGTGCCAGCAGCCCAACAGGGGGGCCGGAACCCTACGAGCAGTACTTC. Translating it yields CASSPTGGPEPYEQYF.

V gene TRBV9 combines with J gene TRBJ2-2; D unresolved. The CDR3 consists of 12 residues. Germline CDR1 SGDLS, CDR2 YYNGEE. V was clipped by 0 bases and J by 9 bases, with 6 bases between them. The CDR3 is CASSVDSRELFF. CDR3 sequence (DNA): TGTGCCAGCAGCGTAGATTCCAGGGAGCTGTTTTTT.

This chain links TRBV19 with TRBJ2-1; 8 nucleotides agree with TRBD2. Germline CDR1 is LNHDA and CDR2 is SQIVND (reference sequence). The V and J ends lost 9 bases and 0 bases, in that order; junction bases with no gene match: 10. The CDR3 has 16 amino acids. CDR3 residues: CASGRRGASSYNEQFF. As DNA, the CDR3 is TGTGCCAGCGGACGGCGGGGGGCAAGCTCCTACAATGAGCAGTTCTTC.

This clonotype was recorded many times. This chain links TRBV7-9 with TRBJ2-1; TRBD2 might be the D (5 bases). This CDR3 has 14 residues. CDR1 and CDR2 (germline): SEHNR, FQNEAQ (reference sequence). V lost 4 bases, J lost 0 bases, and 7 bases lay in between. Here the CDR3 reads CASSSRGSYNEQFF. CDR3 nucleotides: TGTGCCAGCAGCTCTCGGGGCTCCTACAATGAGCAGTTCTTC.

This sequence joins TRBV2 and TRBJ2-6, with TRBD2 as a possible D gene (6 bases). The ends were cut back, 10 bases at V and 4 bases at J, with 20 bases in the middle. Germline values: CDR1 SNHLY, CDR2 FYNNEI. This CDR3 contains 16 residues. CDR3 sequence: CAIRNQEGSGANVLTF. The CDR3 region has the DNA TGTGCCATAAGGAACCAGGAGGGTTCCGGGGCCAACGTCCTGACTTTC.

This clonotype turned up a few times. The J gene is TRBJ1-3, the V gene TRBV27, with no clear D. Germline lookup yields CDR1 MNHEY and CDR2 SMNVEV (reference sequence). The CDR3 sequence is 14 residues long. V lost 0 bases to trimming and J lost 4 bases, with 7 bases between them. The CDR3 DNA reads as TGTGCCAGCAGTTTATCGGTGGTCGGAAACACCATATATTTT. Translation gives CASSLSVVGNTIYF.

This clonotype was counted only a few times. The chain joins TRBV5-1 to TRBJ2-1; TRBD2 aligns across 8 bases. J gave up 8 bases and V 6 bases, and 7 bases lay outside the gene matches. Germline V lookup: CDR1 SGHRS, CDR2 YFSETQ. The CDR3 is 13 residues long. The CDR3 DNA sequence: TGCGCCAGCAATGCGGGGGGATTGCATGAGCAGTTCTTC. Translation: CASNAGGLHEQFF.

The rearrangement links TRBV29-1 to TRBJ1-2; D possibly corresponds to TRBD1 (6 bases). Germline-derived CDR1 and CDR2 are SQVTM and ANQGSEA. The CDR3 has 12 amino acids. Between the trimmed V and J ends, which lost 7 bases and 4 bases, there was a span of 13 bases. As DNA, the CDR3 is TGCAGCGCTAACAGGGAGGGCTATGGCTACACCTTC. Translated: CSANREGYGYTF.

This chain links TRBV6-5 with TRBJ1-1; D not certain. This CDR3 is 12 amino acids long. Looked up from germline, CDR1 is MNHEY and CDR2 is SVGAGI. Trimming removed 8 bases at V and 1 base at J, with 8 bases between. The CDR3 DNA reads TGTGCCAGCTGGGCGACGAACACTGAAGCTTTCTTT. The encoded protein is CASWATNTEAFF.

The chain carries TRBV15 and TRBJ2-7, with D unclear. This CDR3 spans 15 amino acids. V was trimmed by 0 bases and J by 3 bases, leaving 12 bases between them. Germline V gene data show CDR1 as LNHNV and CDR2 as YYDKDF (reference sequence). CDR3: CATSRDRYSSYEQYV. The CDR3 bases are TGTGCCACCAGCAGAGATCGGTATTCGAGCTACGAGCAGTACGTC.

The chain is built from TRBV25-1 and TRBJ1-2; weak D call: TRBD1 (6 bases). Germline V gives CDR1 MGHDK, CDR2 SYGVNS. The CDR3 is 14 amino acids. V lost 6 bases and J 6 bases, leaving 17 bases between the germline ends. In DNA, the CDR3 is TGTGCCAGCAGCCCTCCACAGGGACGGGATGGCTACACCTTC. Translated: CASSPPQGRDGYTF.